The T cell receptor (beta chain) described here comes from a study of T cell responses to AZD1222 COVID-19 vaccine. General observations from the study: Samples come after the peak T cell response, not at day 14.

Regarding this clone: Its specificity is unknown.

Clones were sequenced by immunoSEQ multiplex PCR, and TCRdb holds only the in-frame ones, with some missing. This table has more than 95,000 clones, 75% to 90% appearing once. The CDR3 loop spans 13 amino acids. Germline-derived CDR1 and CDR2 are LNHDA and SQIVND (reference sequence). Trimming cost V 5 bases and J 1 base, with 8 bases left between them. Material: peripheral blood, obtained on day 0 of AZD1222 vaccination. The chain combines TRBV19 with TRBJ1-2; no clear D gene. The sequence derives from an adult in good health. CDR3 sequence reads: CASSSGDNYGYTF. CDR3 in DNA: TGTGCCAGTAGTTCCGGGGATAACTATGGCTACACCTTC.